These T cell receptor beta chains were read from a single sample in a study of post-analysis software for immune sequencing data. TCRdb itself ran the PCR reads through MiXCR, one entry per CDR3 protein. The table lists 350,000 to 500,000 distinct CDR3 sequences, approximately 39% of them singletons. The sequencing sample was made of blood. The receptor source for this set is a girl aged 2 to 10 with multiple sclerosis. Both conserved end residues are part of each CDR3. D genes are given only for firm matches. Only part of the rows carry a size: once, few, many, or a class if the clone is expanded.

15,NA,TRBV4-1,TRBJ1-5,NA,CASSDGAFVNQPQHF,TGCGCCAGCAGCGATGGCGCCTTTGTCAATCAGCCCCAGCATTTT
15,TRBD2,TRBV7-3,TRBJ2-1,NA,CASSYSGGANNEQFF,TGTGCCAGCTCCTATAGCGGGGGGGCCAACAATGAGCAGTTCTTC
16,NA,TRBV29-1,TRBJ1-2,few,CSVEDREWGIAYGYTF,TGCAGCGTTGAAGATCGGGAATGGGGGATCGCCTATGGCTACACCTTC
16,NA,TRBV15,TRBJ2-7,NA,CATSRDGLQLSYEQYF,TGTGCCACCAGCAGAGATGGGTTACAGCTCTCCTACGAGCAGTACTTC
13,NA,TRBV4-3,TRBJ2-4,NA,CASSQQGLDIQYF,TGCGCCAGCAGCCAACAGGGTTTGGACATTCAGTACTTC
15,NA,TRBV10-1,TRBJ2-3,few,CASSESRGGGDTQYF,TGCGCCAGCAGTGAGTCGAGGGGGGGCGGGGATACGCAGTATTTT
17,NA,TRBV20-1,TRBJ2-1,NA,CSARFRGVSSSYNEQFF,TGCAGTGCTAGATTCAGAGGGGTCTCGAGCTCCTACAATGAGCAGTTCTTC
16,NA,TRBV20-1,TRBJ2-7,NA,CSAKTPDSYYSYEQYF,TGCAGTGCTAAGACCCCGGACTCCTACTACTCCTACGAGCAGTACTTC
17,NA,TRBV11-2,TRBJ1-2,NA,CASSLGPQSIANYGYTF,TGTGCCAGCAGCTTAGGCCCCCAGTCGATTGCTAACTATGGCTACACCTTC
14,NA,TRBV4-1,TRBJ2-7,many,CASSQGEYFSEQYF,TGCGCCAGCAGCCAAGGCGAGTATTTCAGCGAGCAGTACTTC
13,NA,TRBV12-3/TRBV12-4,TRBJ2-1,few,CASSQQTTGSQFF,TGTGCCAGCAGTCAACAGACGACGGGATCGCAGTTCTTC
14,NA,TRBV5-1,TRBJ2-1,few,CASSPVGGYNEQFF,TGCGCCAGCAGCCCCGTTGGGGGTTACAATGAGCAGTTCTTC
16,TRBD1,TRBV7-8,TRBJ2-7,NA,CASSLSDRVVMGEQYF,TGTGCCAGCAGCTTATCCGACAGGGTAGTTATGGGAGAGCAGTACTTC
15,TRBD2,TRBV7-2,TRBJ2-7,NA,CASSSRTGRGPEQYF,TGTGCCAGCAGCTCACGGACCGGGAGGGGTCCCGAGCAGTACTTC
10,NA,TRBV29-1,TRBJ2-1,NA,CSGAGHEQFF,TGCAGCGGCGCAGGCCATGAGCAGTTCTTC
16,NA,TRBV5-5,TRBJ1-1,NA,CASSLGTISPRDEAFF,TGTGCCAGCAGCTTGGGGACAATTTCTCCGCGCGATGAAGCTTTCTTT
16,NA,TRBV4-2,TRBJ2-7,NA,CASSQDKLGQSYEQYF,TGTGCCAGCAGCCAAGATAAATTGGGGCAGTCCTACGAGCAGTACTTC
18,TRBD1,TRBV7-2,TRBJ2-7,NA,CASSLDWPRQGNGYEQYF,TGTGCCAGCAGCTTAGACTGGCCCCGACAGGGGAACGGCTACGAGCAGTACTTC
11,NA,TRBV5-1,TRBJ1-2,many,CASRDGYGYTF,TGTGCCAGCAGAGACGGGTATGGCTACACCTTC
18,NA,TRBV20-1,TRBJ2-1,NA,CSARNRGGGGKSYNEQFF,TGCAGTGCTAGAAATCGGGGCGGCGGCGGGAAGAGCTACAATGAGCAGTTCTTC
14,TRBD2,TRBV6-2/TRBV6-3,TRBJ2-7,few,CASSGTSKPYEQYF,TGTGCCAGCAGCGGGACTAGCAAGCCTTACGAGCAGTACTTC
13,NA,TRBV10-3,TRBJ2-1,few,CAIRDGSNNEQFF,TGTGCCATCAGGGACGGAAGTAACAATGAGCAGTTCTTC
13,TRBD1,TRBV15,TRBJ1-2,once,CATGQQGRLGYTF,TGTGCCACCGGCCAACAGGGGAGACTTGGCTACACCTTC
15,NA,TRBV5-1,TRBJ1-1,few,CASSLVGQSDTEAFF,TGCGCCAGCAGCTTGGTCGGGCAGTCCGACACTGAAGCTTTCTTT
16,NA,TRBV11-2,TRBJ2-3,few,CASSQVEGYSTDTQYF,TGTGCCAGCAGCCAGGTGGAGGGGTACTCGACAGATACGCAGTATTTT
13,NA,TRBV9,TRBJ1-1,NA,CASGKGGYTEAFF,TGTGCCAGCGGGAAGGGGGGTTACACTGAAGCTTTCTTT
17,TRBD2,TRBV7-3,TRBJ2-2,once,CASSPWGGRLNTGELFF,TGTGCCAGCAGCCCTTGGGGCGGGAGATTGAACACCGGGGAGCTGTTTTTT
16,NA,TRBV12-3/TRBV12-4,TRBJ2-3,NA,CASRPRDSKEADTQYF,TGTGCCAGCAGGCCACGGGACTCGAAAGAAGCAGATACGCAGTATTTT
15,NA,TRBV6-5,TRBJ2-7,few,CASRDPGTALYEQYF,TGTGCCAGCAGGGATCCCGGGACTGCGCTCTACGAGCAGTACTTC
17,NA,TRBV3-1,TRBJ2-7,few,CASSPDLRRGYTYEQYF,TGTGCCAGCAGCCCCGACCTGAGGAGGGGTTACACCTACGAGCAGTACTTC
15,TRBD2,TRBV7-3,TRBJ2-1,NA,CASSLMAGGYNEQFF,TGTGCCAGCAGCCTCATGGCGGGGGGCTACAATGAGCAGTTCTTC
13,TRBD2,TRBV7-3,TRBJ2-3,NA,CASSSGGLDTQYF,TGTGCCAGCTCTAGCGGGGGGCTGGATACGCAGTATTTT
13,NA,TRBV9,TRBJ2-1,many,CASSSSSYNEQFF,TGTGCCAGCAGCTCGAGCTCCTACAATGAGCAGTTCTTC
14,NA,TRBV20-1,TRBJ1-1,NA,CSARYGSMNTEAFF,TGCAGTGCTAGGTACGGGAGTATGAACACTGAAGCTTTCTTT
13,NA,TRBV9,TRBJ2-1,NA,CASSVEPYNEQFF,TGTGCCAGCAGCGTAGAGCCATACAATGAGCAGTTCTTC
14,NA,TRBV28,TRBJ2-1,NA,CASSFPDFYNEQFF,TGTGCCAGCAGTTTCCCGGACTTTTACAATGAGCAGTTCTTC
13,NA,TRBV27,TRBJ1-2,NA,CASSFNRNYGYTF,TGTGCCAGCAGTTTTAACAGGAACTATGGCTACACCTTC
14,NA,TRBV6-6,TRBJ1-5,NA,CASRIGWSNQPQHF,TGTGCCAGCAGGATAGGGTGGAGCAATCAGCCCCAGCATTTT
13,NA,TRBV6-1,TRBJ1-1,NA,CASSRWDREEAFF,TGTGCCAGCAGTCGATGGGATAGGGAAGAAGCTTTCTTT
14,NA,TRBV4-1,TRBJ2-1,few,CASSQEKFGDEQFF,TGCGCCAGCAGCCAAGAAAAGTTTGGCGATGAGCAGTTCTTC
16,TRBD2,TRBV19,TRBJ2-7,NA,CASSIGFGLAGGEQYF,TGTGCCAGTAGTATAGGGTTCGGACTAGCGGGAGGCGAGCAGTACTTC
15,TRBD2,TRBV2,TRBJ2-1,NA,CASKLSGSSYNEQFF,TGTGCCAGCAAACTCAGCGGGAGCTCCTACAATGAGCAGTTCTTC
14,NA,TRBV5-6,TRBJ1-1,NA,CASSFGLGATEAFF,TGTGCCAGCAGCTTTGGGTTGGGGGCCACTGAAGCTTTCTTT
15,NA,TRBV11-1,TRBJ2-7,few,CASSLVQGSSYEQYF,TGTGCCAGCAGCTTAGTACAGGGAAGCTCCTACGAGCAGTACTTC
13,NA,TRBV12-3/TRBV12-4,TRBJ2-7,few,CASRRRGSYEQYF,TGTGCCAGCAGACGTAGGGGCTCCTACGAGCAGTACTTC
13,TRBD1,TRBV29-1,TRBJ2-5,few,CSAGDRVKETQYF,TGCAGCGCCGGGGACAGGGTTAAAGAGACCCAGTACTTC
14,NA,TRBV20-1,TRBJ1-6,once,CSARRQGQNSPLHF,TGCAGTGCCAGGAGGCAGGGGCAGAATTCACCCCTCCACTTT
15,TRBD2,TRBV29-1,TRBJ2-7,NA,CSVGGGGSAGYEQYF,TGCAGCGTTGGAGGAGGCGGGAGTGCGGGTTACGAGCAGTACTTC
15,NA,TRBV12-3/TRBV12-4,TRBJ2-1,NA,CASSLNGLQSNEQFF,TGTGCCAGCAGTTTAAACGGCTTACAGTCCAATGAGCAGTTCTTC
17,NA,TRBV5-1,TRBJ2-1,NA,CASTRTLQAELYNEQFF,TGCGCCAGCACCCGTACCCTACAAGCGGAACTCTACAATGAGCAGTTCTTC
15,TRBD1,TRBV7-3,TRBJ2-1,NA,CASTQTGAPYNEQFF,TGTGCCAGCACCCAAACAGGGGCTCCCTACAATGAGCAGTTCTTC
15,TRBD1,TRBV20-1,TRBJ1-1,once,CSARERDRGNTEAFF,TGCAGTGCTAGAGAGCGAGACAGGGGGAACACTGAAGCTTTCTTT
16,TRBD1,TRBV5-1,TRBJ2-5,few,CASSLVPGTGQETQYF,TGCGCCAGCAGCTTGGTCCCCGGGACAGGACAAGAGACCCAGTACTTC